This note documents a single T cell receptor (beta chain) sequence. Profiled with immunoSEQ multiplex PCR; TCRdb holds only in-frame clones, not every one. The sample includes about 17,000 clones, around nine tenths seen only once; the top ten take approximately 14%. This sample was included in a study of chemoradiotherapy in HPV16-positive cancers. This CDR3 has 11 amino acids. Germline V gene data show CDR1 as SGHDT and CDR2 as YYEEEE. V shed 4 bases and J shed 7 bases, with 8 bases lying between them. This sample comprised blood, obtained from a patient who underwent chemoradiotherapy. The rearrangement uses TRBV5-6 and TRBJ2-5, with D unclear. This TCR was sampled from a human donor with HPV-associated anogenital cancer. As DNA, the CDR3 is TGTGCCAGCAGCAGCATCGGGACCCAGTACTTC. It specifies CASSSIGTQYF.